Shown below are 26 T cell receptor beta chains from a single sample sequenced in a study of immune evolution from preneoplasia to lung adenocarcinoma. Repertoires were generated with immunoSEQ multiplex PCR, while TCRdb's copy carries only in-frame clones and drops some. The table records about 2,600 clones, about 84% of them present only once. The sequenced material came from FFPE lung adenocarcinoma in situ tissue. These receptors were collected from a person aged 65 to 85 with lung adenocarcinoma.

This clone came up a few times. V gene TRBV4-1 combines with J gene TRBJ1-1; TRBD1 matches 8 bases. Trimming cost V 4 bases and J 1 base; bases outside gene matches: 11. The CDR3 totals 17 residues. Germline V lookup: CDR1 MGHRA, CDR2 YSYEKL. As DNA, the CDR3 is TGCGCCAGCAGCCCGCAGATAACAGGGGGGGAGAACACTGAAGCTTTCTTT. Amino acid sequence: CASSPQITGGENTEAFF.

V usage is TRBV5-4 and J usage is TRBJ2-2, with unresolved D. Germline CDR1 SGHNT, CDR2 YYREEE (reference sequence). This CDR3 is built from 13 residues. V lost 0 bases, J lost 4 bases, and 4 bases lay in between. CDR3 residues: CASSLGSTGELFF. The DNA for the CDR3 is TGTGCCAGCAGCTTGGGCAGCACCGGGGAGCTGTTTTTT.

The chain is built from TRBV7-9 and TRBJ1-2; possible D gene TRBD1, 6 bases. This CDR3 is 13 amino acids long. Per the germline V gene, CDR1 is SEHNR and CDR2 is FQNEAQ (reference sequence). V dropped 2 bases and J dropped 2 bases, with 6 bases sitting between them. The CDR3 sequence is CASSLQGNYGYTF. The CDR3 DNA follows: TGTGCCAGCAGCTTACAGGGGAACTATGGCTACACCTTC. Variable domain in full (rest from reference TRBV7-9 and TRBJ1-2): DTGVSQNPRHKITKRGQNVTFRCDPISEHNRLYWYRQTLGQGPEFLTYFQNEAQLEKSRLLSDRFSAERPKGSFSTLEIQRTEQGDSAMYLCASSLQGNYGYTFGSGTRLTVV.

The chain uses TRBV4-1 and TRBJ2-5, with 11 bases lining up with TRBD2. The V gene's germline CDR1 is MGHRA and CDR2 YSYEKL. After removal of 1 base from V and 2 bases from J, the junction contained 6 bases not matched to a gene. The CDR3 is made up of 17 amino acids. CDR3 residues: CASSQGLAGGQQETQYF. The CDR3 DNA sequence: TGCGCCAGCAGCCAAGGGCTAGCGGGAGGTCAACAAGAGACCCAGTACTTC.

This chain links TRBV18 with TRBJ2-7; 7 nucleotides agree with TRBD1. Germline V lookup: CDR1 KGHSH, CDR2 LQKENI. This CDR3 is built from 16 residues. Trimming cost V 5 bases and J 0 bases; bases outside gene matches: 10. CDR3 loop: CASSSSRDSLSYEQYF. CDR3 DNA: TGTGCCAGCTCATCCTCAAGGGACAGTCTCTCCTACGAGCAGTACTTC.

The CDR3: CASSPVGDRGDTQYF. CDR3 in DNA: TGTGCCAGCAGCCCCGTGGGGGACAGGGGGGATACGCAGTATTTT. J is TRBJ2-3 and V is TRBV28; 11 bases map to TRBD1. Per germline, CDR1 MDHEN and CDR2 SYDVKM. V gave up 6 bases and J gave up 6 bases; unmatched junction bases: 8. The CDR3 contains 15 residues.

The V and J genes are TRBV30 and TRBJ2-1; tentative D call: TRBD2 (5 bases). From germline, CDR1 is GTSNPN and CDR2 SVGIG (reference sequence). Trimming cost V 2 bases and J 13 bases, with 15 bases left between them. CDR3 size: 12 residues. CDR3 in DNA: TGTGCCTGGAGTTTACGGGGAGTGGAACAGTTCTTC. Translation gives CAWSLRGVEQFF.

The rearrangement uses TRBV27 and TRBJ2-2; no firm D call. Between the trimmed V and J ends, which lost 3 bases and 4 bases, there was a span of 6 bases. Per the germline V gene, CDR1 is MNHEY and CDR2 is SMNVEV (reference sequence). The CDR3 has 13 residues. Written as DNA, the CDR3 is TGTGCCAGCAGTTTCACCTTCACCGGGGAGCTGTTTTTT. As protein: CASSFTFTGELFF.

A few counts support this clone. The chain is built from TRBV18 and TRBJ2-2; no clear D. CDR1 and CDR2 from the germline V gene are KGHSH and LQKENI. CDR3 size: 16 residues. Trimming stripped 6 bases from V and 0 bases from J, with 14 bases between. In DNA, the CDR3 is TGTGCCAGCTCCCCGCGTTATGAACCGAACACCGGGGAGCTGTTTTTT. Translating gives CASSPRYEPNTGELFF. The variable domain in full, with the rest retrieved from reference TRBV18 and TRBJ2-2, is NAGVMQNPRHLVRRRGQEARLRCSPMKGHSHVYWYRQLPEEGLKFMVYLQKENIIDESGMPKERFSAEFPKEGPSILRIQQVVRGDSAAYFCASSPRYEPNTGELFFGEGSRLTVL.

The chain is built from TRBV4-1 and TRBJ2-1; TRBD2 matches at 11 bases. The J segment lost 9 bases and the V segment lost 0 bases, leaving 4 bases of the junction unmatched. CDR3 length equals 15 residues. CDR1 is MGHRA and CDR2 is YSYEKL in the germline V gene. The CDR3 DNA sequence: TGCGCCAGCAGCCAAGAACTAGCGGGAGCTGGTGAGCAGTTCTTC. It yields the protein CASSQELAGAGEQFF.

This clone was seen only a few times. The CDR3: CSVRGATDTQYF. The CDR3 nucleotides are TGCAGCGTCCGGGGGGCCACAGATACGCAGTATTTT. V is TRBV29-1 and J is TRBJ2-3; maybe TRBD2 (7 bases). This CDR3 is 12 amino acids long. Trimming pared 6 bases from V and 2 bases from J, leaving 9 bases between. Germline CDR1 and CDR2: SQVTM and ANQGSEA.

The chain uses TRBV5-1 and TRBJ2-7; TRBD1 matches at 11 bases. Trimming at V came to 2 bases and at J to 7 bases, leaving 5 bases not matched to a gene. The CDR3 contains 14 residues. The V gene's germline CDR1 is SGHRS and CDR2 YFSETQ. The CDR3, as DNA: TGCGCCAGCAGCTTCGGGACAGGGGGGGGTGAGCAGTACTTC. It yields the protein CASSFGTGGGEQYF.

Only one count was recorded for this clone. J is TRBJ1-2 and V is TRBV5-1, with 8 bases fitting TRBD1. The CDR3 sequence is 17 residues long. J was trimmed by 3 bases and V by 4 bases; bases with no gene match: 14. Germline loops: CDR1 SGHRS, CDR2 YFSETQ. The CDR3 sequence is CASSPGQGPSLDYGYTF. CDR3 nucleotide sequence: TGCGCCAGCAGCCCCGGACAGGGCCCCTCCCTGGACTATGGCTACACCTTC.

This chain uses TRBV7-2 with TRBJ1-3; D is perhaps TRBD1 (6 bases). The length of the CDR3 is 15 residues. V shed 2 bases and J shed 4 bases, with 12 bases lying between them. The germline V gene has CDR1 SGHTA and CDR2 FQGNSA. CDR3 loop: CASSLLTGYGNTIYF. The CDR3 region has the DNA TGTGCCAGCAGCTTATTAACAGGGTACGGAAACACCATATATTTT.

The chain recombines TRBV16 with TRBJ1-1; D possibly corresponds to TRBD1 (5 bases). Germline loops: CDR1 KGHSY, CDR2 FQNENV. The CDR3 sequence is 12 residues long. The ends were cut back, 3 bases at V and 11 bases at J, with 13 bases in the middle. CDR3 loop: CASSQQGSVAFF. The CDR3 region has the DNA TGTGCCAGCAGCCAGCAGGGTTCTGTCGCTTTCTTT.

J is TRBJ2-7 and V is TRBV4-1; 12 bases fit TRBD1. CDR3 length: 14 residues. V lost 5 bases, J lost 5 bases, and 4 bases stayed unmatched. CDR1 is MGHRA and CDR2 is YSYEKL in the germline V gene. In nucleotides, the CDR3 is TGCGCCAGCAGCTCGGGACAGGGGGCCGACGAGCAGTACTTC. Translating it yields CASSSGQGADEQYF.

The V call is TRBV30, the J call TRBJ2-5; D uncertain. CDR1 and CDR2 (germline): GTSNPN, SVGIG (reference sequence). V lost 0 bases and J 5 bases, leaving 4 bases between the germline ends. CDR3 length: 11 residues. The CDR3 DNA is TGTGCCTGGAGTGTGCGGGAGACCCAGTACTTC. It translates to CAWSVRETQYF.

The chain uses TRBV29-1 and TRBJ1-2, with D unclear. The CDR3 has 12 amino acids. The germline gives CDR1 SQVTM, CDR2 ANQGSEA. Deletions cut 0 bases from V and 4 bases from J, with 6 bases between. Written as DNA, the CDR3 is TGCAGCGTTGAAGAGGGATCCTATGGCTACACCTTC. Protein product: CSVEEGSYGYTF.

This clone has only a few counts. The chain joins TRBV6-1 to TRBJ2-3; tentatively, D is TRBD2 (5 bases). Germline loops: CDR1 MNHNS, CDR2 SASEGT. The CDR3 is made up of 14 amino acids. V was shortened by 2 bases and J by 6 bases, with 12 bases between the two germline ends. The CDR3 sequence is CASSEKGEWDTQYF. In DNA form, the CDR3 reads TGTGCCAGCAGTGAAAAGGGAGAATGGGATACGCAGTATTTT.

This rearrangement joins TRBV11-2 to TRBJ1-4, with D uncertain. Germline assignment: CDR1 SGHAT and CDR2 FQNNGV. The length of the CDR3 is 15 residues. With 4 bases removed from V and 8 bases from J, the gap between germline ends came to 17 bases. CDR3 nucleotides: TGTGCCAGCAGCTCTCAGGCTCTTGGAAGGGAAAAACTGTTTTTT. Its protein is CASSSQALGREKLFF.

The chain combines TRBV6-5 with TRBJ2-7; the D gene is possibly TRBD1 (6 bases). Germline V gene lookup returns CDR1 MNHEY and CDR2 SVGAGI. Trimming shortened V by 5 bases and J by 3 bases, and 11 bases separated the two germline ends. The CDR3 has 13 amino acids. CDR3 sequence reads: CASSPGTLYEQYF. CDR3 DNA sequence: TGTGCCAGCAGTCCCGGGACACTCTACGAGCAGTACTTC.

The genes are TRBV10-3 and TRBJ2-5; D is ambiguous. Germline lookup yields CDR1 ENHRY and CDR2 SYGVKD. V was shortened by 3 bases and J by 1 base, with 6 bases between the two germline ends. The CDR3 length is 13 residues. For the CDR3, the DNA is TGTGCCATCAGTGATGGAGCCCAAGAGACCCAGTACTTC. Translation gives CAISDGAQETQYF.

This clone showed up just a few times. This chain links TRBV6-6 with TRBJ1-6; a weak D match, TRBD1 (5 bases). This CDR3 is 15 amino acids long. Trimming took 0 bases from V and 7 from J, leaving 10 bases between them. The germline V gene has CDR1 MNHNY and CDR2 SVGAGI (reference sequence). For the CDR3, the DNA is TGTGCCAGCAGTTACTCGGTGCAGGGCAATTCACCCCTCCACTTT. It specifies CASSYSVQGNSPLHF.

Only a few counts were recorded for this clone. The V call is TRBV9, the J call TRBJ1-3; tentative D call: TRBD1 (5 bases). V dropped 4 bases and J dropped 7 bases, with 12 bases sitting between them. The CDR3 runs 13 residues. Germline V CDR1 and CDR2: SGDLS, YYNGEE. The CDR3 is CASSRGDGNTIYF. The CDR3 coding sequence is TGTGCCAGCAGCCGCGGGGACGGGAACACCATATATTTT. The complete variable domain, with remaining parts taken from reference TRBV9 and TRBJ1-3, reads DSGVTQTPKHLITATGQRVTLRCSPRSGDLSVYWYQQSLDQGLQFLIQYYNGEERAKGNILERFSAQQFPDLHSELNLSSLELGDSALYFCASSRGDGNTIYFGEGSWLTVV.

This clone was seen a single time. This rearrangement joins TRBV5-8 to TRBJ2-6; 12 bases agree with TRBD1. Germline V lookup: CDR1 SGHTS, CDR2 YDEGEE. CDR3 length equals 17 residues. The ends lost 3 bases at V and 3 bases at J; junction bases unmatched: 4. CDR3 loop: CASSSGQGAGGANVLTF. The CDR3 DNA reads TGTGCCAGCAGCTCGGGACAGGGGGCTGGTGGGGCCAACGTCCTGACTTTC.

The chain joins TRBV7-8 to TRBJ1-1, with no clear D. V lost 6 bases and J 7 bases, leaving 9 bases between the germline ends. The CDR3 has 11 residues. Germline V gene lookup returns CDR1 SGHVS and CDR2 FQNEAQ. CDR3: CASSRTLEAFF. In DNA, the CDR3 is TGTGCCAGCAGTAGGACCCTTGAAGCTTTCTTT.